This entry is about one T cell receptor beta chain. The antigen remains unidentified. This entry comes from a study of vaccination effects on CD4 cells after COVID-19. Broader study findings: Marked contraction was observed in infection-induced and vaccine-induced clones late after vaccination. Healthy vaccine recipients' vaccine-induced clones were almost all SARS-CoV-2 mono-reactive. Limitations: small convalescent group and missing early post-infection timepoints.

The CDR3 contains 14 residues. TCRdb's table, derived via immunoSEQ multiplex PCR, lists solely in-frame clones and lacks some. Of 20,000 to 25,000 clones listed, roughly 73% were seen once; the top ten hold approximately 26%. Ahead of sequencing, the ViraFEST assay grew antigen-specific CD4+ T cells using viral peptide pools. Culture lasted under 13 days before CD4+ T cell isolation. Vaccine recipients had no previous SARS-CoV-2 infection; their nucleocapsid antibodies were negative. Half the medium was swapped for IL-2 medium on days 3 and 7. V and J are TRBV21-1 and TRBJ1-5. TRBV21-1 is a recognized pseudogene. This TCR was recovered from a human donor who received a COVID-19 vaccine. The sample consisted of CD4+ T cells from PBMCs cultured with HCoV-NL63 spike peptides, taken before COVID-19 vaccination. The CDR3 nucleotides are TGTGCCAGCAGAGTCCAAACGGCGAATCAGCCCCAGCATTTT. The encoded protein is CASRVQTANQPQHF.